The 5 T cell receptor beta chains below all came from one sample that was sequenced in a study of a mutant IDH1 vaccine in newly diagnosed glioma. The repertoire was sequenced with immunoSEQ multiplex PCR; TCRdb's copy has only in-frame clones and lacks some. The table lists tens of thousands of clones, less than 90% of them singletons, with 3.8% in the top ten. Antigens for these TCRs are unknown. Time point indicated: week 47, end of study. In the vaccine, a single dose held 300 ug of the mutant IDH1 20-mer peptide, along with topical imiquimod. Sample: PBMCs, taken from a glioma patient whose treatment included an IDH1 peptide vaccine. These receptors were collected from a man younger than 45 with glioma.

This chain joins TRBV11-2 and TRBJ1-4, with TRBD1 as a possible D gene (6 bases). CDR3 length: 16 residues. CDR1 is SGHAT, CDR2 FQNNGV, per germline. Trimming pared 1 base from V and 2 bases from J, leaving 11 bases between. This CDR3 reads CASSLGRGFTNEKLFF. CDR3 in DNA: TGTGCCAGCAGCTTAGGCAGGGGTTTCACTAATGAAAAACTGTTTTTT. The variable domain in full, with the rest retrieved from reference TRBV11-2 and TRBJ1-4, is EAGVAQSPRYKIIEKRQSVAFWCNPISGHATLYWYQQILGQGPKLLIQFQNNGVVDDSQLPKDRFSAERLKGVDSTLKIQPAKLEDSAVYLCASSLGRGFTNEKLFFGSGTQLSVL.

This clone was seen a handful of times. The chain uses TRBV4-1 and TRBJ1-5; D gene ambiguous. Germline V gene data show CDR1 as MGHRA and CDR2 as YSYEKL. This CDR3 has 17 residues. V was trimmed by 0 bases and J by 0 bases, leaving 12 bases between them. For the CDR3, the DNA is TGCGCCAGCAGCCAAGAAGGGTGGACGGATAGCAATCAGCCCCAGCATTTT. It encodes CASSQEGWTDSNQPQHF.

The chain carries TRBV19 and TRBJ2-5; D may match TRBD1 or TRBD2 (6 bases each). The germline V gene has CDR1 LNHDA and CDR2 SQIVND (reference sequence). The CDR3 totals 15 residues. V dropped 7 bases and J dropped 2 bases, with 17 bases sitting between them. The CDR3 nucleotides are TGTGCCAGTACCCTAGGAGGGGGAATACAAGAGACCCAGTACTTC. Translating it yields CASTLGGGIQETQYF.

The chain links TRBV23-1 to TRBJ1-1; D not resolved. TRBV23-1 is an ORF; its function is uncertain. The CDR3 covers 12 residues. Trimming stripped 5 bases from V and 2 bases from J, with 6 bases between. CDR3 sequence reads: CASSFANTEAFF. The CDR3 nucleotides are TGCGCCAGCAGTTTCGCTAACACTGAAGCTTTCTTT.

The rearrangement joins TRBV7-2 to TRBJ2-5, with TRBD2 matching over 15 bases. V lost 3 bases, J lost 5 bases, and 13 bases stayed unmatched. This CDR3 region has 19 residues. Germline V gene lookup returns CDR1 SGHTA and CDR2 FQGNSA. This CDR3 is CASSLRGLAGGPTGETQYF. As DNA, the CDR3 is TGTGCCAGCAGCTTGAGGGGACTAGCGGGGGGCCCCACCGGGGAGACCCAGTACTTC.